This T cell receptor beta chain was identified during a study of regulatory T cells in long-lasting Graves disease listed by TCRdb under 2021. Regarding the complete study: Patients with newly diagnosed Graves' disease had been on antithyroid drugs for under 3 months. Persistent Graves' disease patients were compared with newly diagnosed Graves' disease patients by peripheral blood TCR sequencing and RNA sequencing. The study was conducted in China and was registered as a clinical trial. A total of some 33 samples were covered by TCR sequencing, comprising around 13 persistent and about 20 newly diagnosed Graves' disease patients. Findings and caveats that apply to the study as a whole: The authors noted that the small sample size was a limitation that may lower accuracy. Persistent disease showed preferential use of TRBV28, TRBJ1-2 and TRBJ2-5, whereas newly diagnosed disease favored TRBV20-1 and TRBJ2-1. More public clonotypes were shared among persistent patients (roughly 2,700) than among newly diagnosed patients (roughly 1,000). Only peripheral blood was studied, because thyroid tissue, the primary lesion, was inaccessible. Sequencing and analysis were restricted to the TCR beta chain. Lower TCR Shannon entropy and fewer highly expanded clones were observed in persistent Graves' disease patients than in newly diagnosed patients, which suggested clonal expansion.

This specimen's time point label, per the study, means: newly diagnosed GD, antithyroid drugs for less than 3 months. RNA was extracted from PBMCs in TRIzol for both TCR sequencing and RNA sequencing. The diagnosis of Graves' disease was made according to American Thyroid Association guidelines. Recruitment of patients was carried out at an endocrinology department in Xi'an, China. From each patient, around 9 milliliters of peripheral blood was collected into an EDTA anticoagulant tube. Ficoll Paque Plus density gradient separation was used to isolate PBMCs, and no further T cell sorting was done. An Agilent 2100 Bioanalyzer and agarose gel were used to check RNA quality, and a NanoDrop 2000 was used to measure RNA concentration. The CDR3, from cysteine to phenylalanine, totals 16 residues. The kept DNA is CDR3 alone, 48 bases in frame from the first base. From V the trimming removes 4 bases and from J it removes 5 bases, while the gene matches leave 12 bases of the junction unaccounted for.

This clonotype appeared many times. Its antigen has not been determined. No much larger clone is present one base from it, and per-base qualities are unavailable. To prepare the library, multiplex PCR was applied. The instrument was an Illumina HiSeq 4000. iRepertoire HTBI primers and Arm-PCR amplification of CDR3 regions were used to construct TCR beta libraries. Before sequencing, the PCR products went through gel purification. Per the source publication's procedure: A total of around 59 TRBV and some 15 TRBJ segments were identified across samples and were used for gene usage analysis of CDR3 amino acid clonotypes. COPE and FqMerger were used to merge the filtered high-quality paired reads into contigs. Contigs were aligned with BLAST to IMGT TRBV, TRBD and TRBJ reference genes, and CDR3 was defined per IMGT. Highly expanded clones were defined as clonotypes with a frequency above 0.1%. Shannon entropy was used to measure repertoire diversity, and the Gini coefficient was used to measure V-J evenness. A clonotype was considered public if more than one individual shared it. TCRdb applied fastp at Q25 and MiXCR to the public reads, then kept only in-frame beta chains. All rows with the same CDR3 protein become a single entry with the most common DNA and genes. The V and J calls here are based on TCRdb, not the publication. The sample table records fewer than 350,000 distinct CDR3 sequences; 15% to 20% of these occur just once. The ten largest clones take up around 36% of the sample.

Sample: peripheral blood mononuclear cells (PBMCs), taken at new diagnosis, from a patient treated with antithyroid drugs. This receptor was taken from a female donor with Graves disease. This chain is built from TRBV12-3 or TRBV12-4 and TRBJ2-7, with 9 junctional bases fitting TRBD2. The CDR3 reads CASSSYISGSGHEQYF. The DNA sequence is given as TGTGCCAGCAGTTCCTATATTAGCGGGAGTGGCCACGAGCAGTACTTC.